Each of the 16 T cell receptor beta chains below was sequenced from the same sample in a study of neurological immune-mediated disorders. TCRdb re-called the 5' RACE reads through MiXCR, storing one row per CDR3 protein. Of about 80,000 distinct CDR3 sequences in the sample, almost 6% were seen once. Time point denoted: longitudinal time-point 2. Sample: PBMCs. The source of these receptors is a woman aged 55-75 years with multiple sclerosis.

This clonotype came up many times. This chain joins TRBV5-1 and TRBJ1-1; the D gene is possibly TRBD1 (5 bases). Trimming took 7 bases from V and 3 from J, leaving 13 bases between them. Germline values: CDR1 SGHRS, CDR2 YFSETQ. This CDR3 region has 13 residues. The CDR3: CASGAGWDTEAFF. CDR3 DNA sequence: TGCGCCAGCGGGGCCGGGTGGGACACTGAAGCTTTCTTT.

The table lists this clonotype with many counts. The CDR3 sequence is CASDRGANTGELFF. The CDR3 nucleotides read TGTGCCAGCGACAGGGGGGCGAACACCGGGGAGCTGTTTTTT. This chain links TRBV7-9 with TRBJ2-2; 9 bases are a match to TRBD1. Germline V gives CDR1 SEHNR, CDR2 FQNEAQ (reference sequence). The CDR3 loop spans 14 amino acids. V lost 8 bases and J lost 0; bases outside the gene matches: 1.

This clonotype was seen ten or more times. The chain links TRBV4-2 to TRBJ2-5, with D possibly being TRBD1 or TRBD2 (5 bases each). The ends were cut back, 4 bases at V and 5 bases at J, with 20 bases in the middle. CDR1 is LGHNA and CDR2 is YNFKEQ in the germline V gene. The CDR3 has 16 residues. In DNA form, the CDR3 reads TGTGCCAGCAGCCCGAGTATGGTGGGGGACGTGGAGACCCAGTACTTC. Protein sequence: CASSPSMVGDVETQYF.

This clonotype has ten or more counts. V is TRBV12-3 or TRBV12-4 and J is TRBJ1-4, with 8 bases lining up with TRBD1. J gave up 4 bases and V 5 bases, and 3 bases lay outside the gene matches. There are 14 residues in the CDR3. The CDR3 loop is CASSQDRDNEKLFF. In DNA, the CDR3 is TGTGCCAGCAGTCAGGACAGGGATAATGAAAAACTGTTTTTT.

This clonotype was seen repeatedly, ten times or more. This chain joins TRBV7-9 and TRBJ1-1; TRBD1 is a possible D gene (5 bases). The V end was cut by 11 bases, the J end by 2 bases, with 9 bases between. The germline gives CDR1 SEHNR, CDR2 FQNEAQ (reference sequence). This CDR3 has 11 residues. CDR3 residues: CAGQGNTEAFF. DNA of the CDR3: TGTGCCGGCCAGGGAAACACTGAAGCTTTCTTT.

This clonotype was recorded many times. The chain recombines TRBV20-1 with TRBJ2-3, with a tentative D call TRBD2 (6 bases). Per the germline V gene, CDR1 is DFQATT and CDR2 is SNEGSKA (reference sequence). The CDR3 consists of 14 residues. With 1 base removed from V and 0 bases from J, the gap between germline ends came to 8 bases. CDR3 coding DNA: TGCAGTGCTAGAGGGCGGGGTAGCACAGATACGCAGTATTTT. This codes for CSARGRGSTDTQYF.

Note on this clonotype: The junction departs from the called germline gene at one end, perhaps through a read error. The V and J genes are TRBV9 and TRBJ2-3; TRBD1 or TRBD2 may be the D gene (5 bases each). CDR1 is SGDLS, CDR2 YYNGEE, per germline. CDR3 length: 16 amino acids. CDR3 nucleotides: TGCGCCAGCAGCGTAGGGTCGGGGCTAGTAACAGATACGCAGTATTTT. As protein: CASSVGSGLVTDTQYF.

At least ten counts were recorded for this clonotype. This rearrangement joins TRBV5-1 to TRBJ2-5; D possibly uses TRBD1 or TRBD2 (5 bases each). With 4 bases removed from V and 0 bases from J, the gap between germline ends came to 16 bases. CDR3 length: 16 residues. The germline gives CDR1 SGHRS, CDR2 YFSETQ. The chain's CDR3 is CASSGYRDGYQETQYF. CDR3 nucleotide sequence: TGCGCCAGCAGCGGCTACCGGGACGGCTACCAAGAGACCCAGTACTTC.

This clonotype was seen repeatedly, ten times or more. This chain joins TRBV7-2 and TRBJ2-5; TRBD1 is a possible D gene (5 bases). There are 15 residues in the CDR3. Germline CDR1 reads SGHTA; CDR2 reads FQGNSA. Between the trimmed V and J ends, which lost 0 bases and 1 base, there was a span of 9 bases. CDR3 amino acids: CASSLARTGQETQYF. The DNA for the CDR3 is TGTGCCAGCAGCTTAGCTAGAACAGGCCAAGAGACCCAGTACTTC. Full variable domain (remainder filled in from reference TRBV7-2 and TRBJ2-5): GAGVSQSPSNKVTEKGKDVELRCDPISGHTALYWYRQSLGQGLEFLIYFQGNSAPDKSGLPSDRFSAERTGGSVSTLTIQRTQQEDSAVYLCASSLARTGQETQYFGPGTRLLVL.

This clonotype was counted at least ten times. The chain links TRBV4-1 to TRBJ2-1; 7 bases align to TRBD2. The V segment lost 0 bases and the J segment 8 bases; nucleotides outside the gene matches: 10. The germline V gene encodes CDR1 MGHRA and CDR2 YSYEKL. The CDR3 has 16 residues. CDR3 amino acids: CASSQDGAGTWYEQFF. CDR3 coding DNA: TGCGCCAGCAGCCAAGATGGAGCGGGGACCTGGTATGAGCAGTTCTTC.

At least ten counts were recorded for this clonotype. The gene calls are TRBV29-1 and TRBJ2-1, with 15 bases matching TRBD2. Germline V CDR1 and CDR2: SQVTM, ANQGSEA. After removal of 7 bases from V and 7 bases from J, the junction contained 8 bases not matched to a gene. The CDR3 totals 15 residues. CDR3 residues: CSARTSGGGLNEQFF. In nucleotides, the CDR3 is TGCAGCGCTAGGACTAGCGGGGGGGGCTTGAATGAGCAGTTCTTC.

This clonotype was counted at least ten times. CDR3 nucleotides: TGCAGTGCTGGACAGGGGGTCGAGACCCAGTACTTC. It is translated as CSAGQGVETQYF. The genes are TRBV20-1 and TRBJ2-5; TRBD1 matches 10 bases. With 5 bases clipped from V and 5 bases from J, the junction kept 2 bases outside the gene matches. The CDR3 is 12 residues long. Germline CDR1 DFQATT, CDR2 SNEGSKA (reference sequence).

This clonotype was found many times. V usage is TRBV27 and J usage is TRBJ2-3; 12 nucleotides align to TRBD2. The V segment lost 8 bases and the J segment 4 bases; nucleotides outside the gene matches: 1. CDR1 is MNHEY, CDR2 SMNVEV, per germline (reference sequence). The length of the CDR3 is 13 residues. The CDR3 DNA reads TGTGCCAGCCGGACTAGCGGGGCAGATACGCAGTATTTT. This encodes CASRTSGADTQYF.

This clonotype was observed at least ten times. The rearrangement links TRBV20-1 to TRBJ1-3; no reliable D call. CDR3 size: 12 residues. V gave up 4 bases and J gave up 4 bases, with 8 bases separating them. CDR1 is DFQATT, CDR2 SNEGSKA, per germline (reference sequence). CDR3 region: CSANPRGNTIYF. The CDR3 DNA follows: TGCAGTGCTAATCCCCGAGGAAACACCATATATTTT.

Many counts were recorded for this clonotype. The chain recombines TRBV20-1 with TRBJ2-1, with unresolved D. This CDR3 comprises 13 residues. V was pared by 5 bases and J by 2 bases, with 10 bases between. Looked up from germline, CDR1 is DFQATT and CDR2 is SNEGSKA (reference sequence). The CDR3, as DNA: TGCAGTGCTTGGCACAGCACCTACAATGAGCAGTTCTTC. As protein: CSAWHSTYNEQFF.

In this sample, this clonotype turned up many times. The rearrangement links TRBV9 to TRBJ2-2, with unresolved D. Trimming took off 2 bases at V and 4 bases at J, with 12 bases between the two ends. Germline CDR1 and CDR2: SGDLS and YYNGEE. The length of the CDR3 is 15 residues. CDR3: CASSVIEVATGELFF. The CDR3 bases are TGTGCCAGCAGCGTTATCGAGGTCGCCACCGGGGAGCTGTTTTTT.